The clone carrying this T cell receptor beta chain was counted a single time. The CDR3 runs to 14 residues. Germline V gene sequence: CDR1 SEHNR, CDR2 FQNEAQ (reference sequence). V dropped 6 bases and J dropped 2 bases, with 14 bases sitting between them. The sample is drawn from a study of T cell responses to AZD1222 COVID-19 vaccine. Produced via immunoSEQ multiplex PCR; TCRdb's table is partial and in-frame only. The table records around 83,000 clones, 86% of them present only once. The specimen comprised peripheral blood, sampled on day 0 of AZD1222 vaccination. This chain uses TRBV7-9 with TRBJ2-7, with D perhaps TRBD2 (5 bases). This receptor was identified in an adult in good health. The DNA of the CDR3 is TGTGCCAGCAGAGGCGGGCCGACCCCCTACGAGCAGTACTTC. Its protein is CASRGGPTPYEQYF.